Included here is one T cell receptor (beta chain) sequence, with context. This record belongs to a study of blood T cell repertoires in COVID-19. Per the germline V gene, CDR1 is MRHNA and CDR2 is SNTAGT. The length of the CDR3 is 16 residues. V dropped 4 bases and J dropped 0; count of bases not matched to a gene: 5. TCRdb's copy holds only in-frame clones and misses some; the assay was immunoSEQ multiplex PCR. Of about 200,000 clones listed, roughly 90% are singletons. The TCR originated in a woman between 18 and 30 years old who had recovered from COVID-19. This rearrangement joins TRBV6-4 to TRBJ2-1; 8 bases are shared with TRBD1. The material sequenced was PBMCs or T cells enriched from blood (not recorded which). Here the CDR3 reads CASSVGQEGSYNEQFF. The DNA for the CDR3 is TGTGCCAGCAGTGTGGGACAGGAGGGCTCCTACAATGAGCAGTTCTTC.